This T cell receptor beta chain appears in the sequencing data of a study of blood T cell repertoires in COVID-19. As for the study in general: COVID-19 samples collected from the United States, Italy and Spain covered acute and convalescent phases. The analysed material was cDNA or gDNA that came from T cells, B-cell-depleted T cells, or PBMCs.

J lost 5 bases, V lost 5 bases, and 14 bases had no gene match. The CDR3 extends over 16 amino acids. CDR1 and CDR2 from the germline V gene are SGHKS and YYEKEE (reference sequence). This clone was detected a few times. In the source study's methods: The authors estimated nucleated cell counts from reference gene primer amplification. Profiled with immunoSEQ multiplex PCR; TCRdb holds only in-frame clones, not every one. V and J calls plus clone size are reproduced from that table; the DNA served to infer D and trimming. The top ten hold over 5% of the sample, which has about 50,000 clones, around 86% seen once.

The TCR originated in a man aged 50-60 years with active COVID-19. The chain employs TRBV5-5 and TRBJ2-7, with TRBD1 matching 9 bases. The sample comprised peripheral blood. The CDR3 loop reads CASSYDTGTGPHEQYF. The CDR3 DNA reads TGTGCCAGCAGTTATGATACCGGGACAGGGCCCCACGAGCAGTACTTC.